Detailed here is one TCR beta chain. The source of the sample is a study of cytomegalovirus exposure and HLA in healthy donors. The V end was cut by 9 bases, the J end by 6 bases, with 20 bases between. Germline lookup yields CDR1 LNHDA and CDR2 SQIVND (reference sequence). This CDR3 has 14 amino acids. 13 Jbeta primers and 60 Vbeta primers were used for the PCR. Some clones are missing from TCRdb's copy, which holds only in-frame ones; the method was immunoSEQ multiplex PCR. Here the sample spans some 48,000 clones, about three quarters being singletons. The sequencing sample was made of PBMCs. This TCR was recovered from a man aged 25-45 years in good health and CMV-seropositive. V is TRBV19 and J is TRBJ1-1; D call uncertain. The CDR3 here is CASTVWSLRPEAFF. The CDR3 DNA follows: TGTGCCAGCACGGTCTGGAGTTTAAGGCCTGAAGCTTTCTTT.